Listed below are T cell receptor beta chains from one sample, sequenced in a study of regulatory T cells in long-lasting Graves disease. MiXCR, applied by TCRdb to the multiplex PCR reads, yields one record per CDR3 protein. The table shows approximately 440,000 distinct CDR3 sequences, with roughly a quarter occurring only once. The starting material was peripheral blood mononuclear cells (PBMCs), obtained when the disease was refractory, from a patient treated with antithyroid drugs. The receptors originated from a female donor with Graves disease. Each CDR3 is given with its conserved first and last residue. Fields, in order: V gene, J gene, clone size, D gene, CDR3 protein, CDR3 DNA. A D gene is named only where the DNA matches it firmly. Rows may omit the clone size; those that give it use once, few, many or a size class.

TRBV7-9,TRBJ2-2,.,.,CASSLWGQPPNTGELFF,TGTGCCAGCAGCTTATGGGGCCAGCCTCCGAACACCGGGGAGCTGTTTTTT
TRBV6-2/TRBV6-3,TRBJ1-5,few,TRBD1,CASKEQGAASEAQHF,TGTGCCAGCAAAGAACAGGGGGCGGCCTCAGAGGCCCAGCATTTT
TRBV2,TRBJ1-1,many,.,CASLRTDLSAFF,TGTGCCAGCTTACGGACCGACCTCTCGGCTTTCTTT
TRBV11-2,TRBJ1-1,many,.,CASSPWGGPRDYLNTEAFF,TGTGCCAGCAGCCCCTGGGGGGGGCCAAGGGATTATTTGAACACTGAAGCTTTCTTT
TRBV29-1,TRBJ2-7,many,TRBD2,CSVRTSGRYEQYF,TGCAGCGTTAGGACTAGCGGACGCTACGAGCAGTACTTC
TRBV28,TRBJ2-5,.,TRBD2,CASSPGTSGLETQYF,TGTGCCAGCAGCCCAGGGACTAGCGGGTTAGAGACCCAGTACTTC
TRBV2,TRBJ2-5,many,.,CASSVFVGRETQYF,TGTGCCAGCAGTGTATTTGTTGGGAGAGAGACCCAGTACTTC
TRBV7-9,TRBJ1-5,few,TRBD1,CASSLDQGAPYSNQPQHF,TGTGCCAGCAGCTTAGACCAGGGGGCCCCTTATAGCAATCAGCCCCAGCATTTT
TRBV7-8,TRBJ2-5,many,.,CASSLGGGWETQYF,TGTGCCAGCAGCTTAGGGGGGGGCTGGGAGACCCAGTACTTC
TRBV5-6,TRBJ2-7,.,.,CASSLMSDTLAPRYEQYF,TGTGCCAGCAGCCTAATGTCGGACACACTAGCCCCGCGGTACGAGCAGTACTTC
TRBV2,TRBJ1-5,few,.,CASSDNRNQPQHF,TGTGCCAGCAGTGATAACCGTAATCAGCCCCAGCATTTT
TRBV15,TRBJ2-5,many,.,CATSKFSSTETQYF,TGTGCCACCAGCAAGTTCTCTAGCACAGAGACCCAGTACTTC
TRBV29-1,TRBJ1-2,few,.,CSVETDLSYGYTF,TGCAGCGTTGAAACAGACCTCTCCTATGGCTACACCTTC
TRBV2,TRBJ1-1,many,.,CASSEPRPNTEAFF,TGTGCCAGCAGTGAACCACGGCCGAACACTGAAGCTTTCTTT
TRBV6-1,TRBJ2-7,few,.,CASNNPYEQYF,TGTGCCAGCAACAACCCCTACGAGCAGTACTTC
TRBV27,TRBJ2-1,.,TRBD2,CASSSIAGQYNEQFF,TGTGCCAGCAGTAGTATAGCGGGACAATACAATGAGCAGTTCTTC
TRBV10-3,TRBJ2-1,.,.,CAISEGTRNNEQFF,TGTGCCATCAGTGAGGGGACACGCAACAATGAGCAGTTCTTC
TRBV7-2,TRBJ1-4,.,.,CASSSGGAGEKLFF,TGTGCCAGCAGCTCTGGGGGGGCCGGAGAAAAACTGTTTTTT
TRBV5-4,TRBJ1-1,.,.,CARGRDGIHLFF,TGTGCCAGGGGCCGGGACGGCATCCACCTTTTCTTT
TRBV24-1,TRBJ2-5,few,.,CATSETTDQETQYF,TGTGCCACCAGTGAAACGACAGACCAAGAGACCCAGTACTTC
TRBV4-3,TRBJ2-7,few,.,CASSQGMVSYEQYF,TGCGCCAGCAGCCAAGGGATGGTATCCTACGAGCAGTACTTC
TRBV25-1,TRBJ1-1,.,.,CASSGPGDTEAFF,TGTGCCAGCAGTGGGCCTGGGGACACTGAAGCTTTCTTT
TRBV20-1,TRBJ2-7,few,TRBD2,CSATTSGVSYEQYF,TGCAGTGCTACCACTAGCGGGGTCTCCTACGAGCAGTACTTC
TRBV7-2,TRBJ2-5,few,.,CASSPGPKETQYF,TGTGCCAGCAGCCCGGGGCCAAAAGAGACCCAGTACTTC
TRBV7-2,TRBJ2-7,many,TRBD2,CASSSSSGSSYEQYF,TGTGCCAGCAGCTCCTCTAGCGGGAGCTCCTACGAGCAGTACTTC
TRBV7-9,TRBJ2-5,.,TRBD2,CAIWIVTSGMQETQYF,TGTGCCATTTGGATCGTGACTAGCGGGATGCAAGAGACCCAGTACTTC